This T cell receptor (beta chain) was recovered during a study of identical twins. The study, taken as a whole, reports: Analyses based on zero insertions could be partly confounded by invariant MAIT and iNKT cells. Researchers reported weaker excess twin sharing in beta out-of-frame sequences.

Template switching added a universal primer binding site, and final cDNA carried unique molecular identifiers. TCRdb re-analysed the 5' RACE reads in MiXCR, keeping a single row per CDR3 protein. The table has some 250,000 distinct CDR3 sequences, roughly an eighth seen once. This clonotype was seen a handful of times. What it recognizes is unknown. The CDR3 spans 16 residues. Trimming cost V 1 base and J 2 bases, with 13 bases left between them. Germline V gene sequence: CDR1 LNHNV, CDR2 YYDKDF (reference sequence). A further study also used this sample, focusing on yellow fever vaccine responses in identical twins. That publication notes: Twins reportedly mounted vaccine T cell responses that seemed partly convergent, partly personalized.

The source of this sequence is a woman between 18 and 29 years old in good health. Sequencing was performed on memory (CD45RO+) T cells sorted from blood. The rearrangement uses TRBV15 and TRBJ2-3, with D possibly matching TRBD1 (5 bases). The CDR3 here is CATSRGLSGPTDTQYF. The CDR3 coding sequence is TGTGCCACCAGCAGAGGCCTTTCAGGGCCCACAGATACGCAGTATTTT.